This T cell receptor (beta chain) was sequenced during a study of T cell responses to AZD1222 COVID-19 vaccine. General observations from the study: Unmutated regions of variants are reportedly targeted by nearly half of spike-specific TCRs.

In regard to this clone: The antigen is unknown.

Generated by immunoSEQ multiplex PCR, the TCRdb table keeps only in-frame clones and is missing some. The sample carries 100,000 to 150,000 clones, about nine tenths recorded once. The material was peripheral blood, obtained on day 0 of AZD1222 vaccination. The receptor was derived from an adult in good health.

The CDR3 DNA is TGTGCCAGCAGCCAGAGAGGGTCCGGGGAGCTGTTTTTT. Amino acid sequence: CASSQRGSGELFF. The chain is built from TRBV3-1 (or the pseudogene TRBV3-2) and TRBJ2-2, with D possibly matching TRBD2 (5 bases). The CDR3 runs 13 residues. V dropped 3 bases and J dropped 6 bases, with 8 bases sitting between them. The germline gives CDR1 LGHDT, CDR2 YNNKEL (reference sequence).